This TCR beta chain comes out of a study of blood T cells in healthy people across ages. There are a few counts of this clonotype. What it binds is unknown. PCR was performed a second time for about 6 to 12 cycles using a sample-barcoded 5' primer and a J-beta primer mix. TCRdb passed the 5' RACE reads through MiXCR, listing each CDR3 protein once. In the table there are about 640,000 distinct CDR3 sequences, under 30% of which are singletons. Study-wide findings and caveats: TCR beta diversity per million T cells fell roughly linearly with age. The percentage of naive T cells correlated strongly with TCR beta diversity.

Germline CDR1 reads LGHNT; CDR2 reads FRNRAP. The CDR3 contains 15 residues. Trimming left V 7 bases short and J 3 bases short, with 19 bases between. The TCR originated in an elderly woman in good health. V usage is TRBV12-5 and J usage is TRBJ2-7, with a tentative D call TRBD2 (6 bases). Sequencing input: blood. The CDR3 loop reads CASARPGGGVYEQYF. Written as DNA, the CDR3 is TGTGCTAGTGCCCGACCCGGCGGAGGGGTCTACGAGCAGTACTTC. Filled out from reference TRBV12-5 and TRBJ2-7, the complete variable domain reads DARVTQTPRHKVTEMGQEVTMRCQPILGHNTVFWYRQTMMQGLELLAYFRNRAPLDDSGMPKDRFSAEMPDATLATLKIQPSEPRDSAVYFCASARPGGGVYEQYFGPGTRLTVT.